This T cell receptor (beta chain) emerged from a study of blood T cell repertoires in COVID-19. Repertoires were generated with immunoSEQ multiplex PCR, while TCRdb's copy carries only in-frame clones and drops some. Here the sample spans 150,000 to 200,000 clones, about 88% being singletons. The CDR3 sequence is 16 residues long. V shed 0 bases and J 7 bases; nucleotides not matched to a gene: 6. From germline, CDR1 is SGHRS and CDR2 YFSETQ. The source is a woman aged 18-29 years who had recovered from COVID-19. The gene calls are TRBV5-1 and TRBJ2-7; 14 nucleotides agree with TRBD2. Material for sequencing was PBMCs or T cells enriched from blood (not recorded which). CDR3 sequence reads: CASSLGLAGGPGEQYF. CDR3 nucleotides: TGCGCCAGCAGCTTGGGACTAGCGGGAGGGCCTGGGGAGCAGTACTTC.